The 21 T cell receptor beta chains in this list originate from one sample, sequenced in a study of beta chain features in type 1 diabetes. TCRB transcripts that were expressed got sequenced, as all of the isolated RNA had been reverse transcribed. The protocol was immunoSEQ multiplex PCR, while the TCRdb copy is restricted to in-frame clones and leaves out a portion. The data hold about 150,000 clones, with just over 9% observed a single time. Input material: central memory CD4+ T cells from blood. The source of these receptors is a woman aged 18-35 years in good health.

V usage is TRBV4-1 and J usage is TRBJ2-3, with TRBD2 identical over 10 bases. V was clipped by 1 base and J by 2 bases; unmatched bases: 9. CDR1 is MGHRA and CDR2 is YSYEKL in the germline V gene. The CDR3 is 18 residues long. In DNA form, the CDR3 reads TGCGCCAGCAGCCAAGCGGCTAGCGGGAGACGTAACACAGATACGCAGTATTTT. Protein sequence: CASSQAASGRRNTDTQYF.

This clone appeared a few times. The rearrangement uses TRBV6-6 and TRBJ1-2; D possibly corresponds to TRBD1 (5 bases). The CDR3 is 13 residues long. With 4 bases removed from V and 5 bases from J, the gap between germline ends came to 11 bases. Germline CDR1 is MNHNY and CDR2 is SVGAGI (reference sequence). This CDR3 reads CASSSDSLYGYTF. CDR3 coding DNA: TGTGCCAGCAGTTCCGACAGCTTGTATGGCTACACCTTC.

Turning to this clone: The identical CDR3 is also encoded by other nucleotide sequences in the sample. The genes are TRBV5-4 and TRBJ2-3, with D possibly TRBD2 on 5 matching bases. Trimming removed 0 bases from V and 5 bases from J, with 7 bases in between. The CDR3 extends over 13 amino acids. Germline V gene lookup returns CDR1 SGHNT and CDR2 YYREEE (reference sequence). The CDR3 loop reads CASSLARGDTQYF. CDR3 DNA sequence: TGTGCCAGCAGCTTGGCCCGGGGAGATACGCAGTATTTT.

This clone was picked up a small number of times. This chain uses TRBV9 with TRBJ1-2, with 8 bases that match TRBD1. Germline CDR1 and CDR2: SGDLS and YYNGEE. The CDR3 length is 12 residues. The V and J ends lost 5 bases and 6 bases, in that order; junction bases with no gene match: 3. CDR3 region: CASRDRVDGYTF. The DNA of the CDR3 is TGTGCCAGCAGGGACAGGGTAGATGGCTACACCTTC.

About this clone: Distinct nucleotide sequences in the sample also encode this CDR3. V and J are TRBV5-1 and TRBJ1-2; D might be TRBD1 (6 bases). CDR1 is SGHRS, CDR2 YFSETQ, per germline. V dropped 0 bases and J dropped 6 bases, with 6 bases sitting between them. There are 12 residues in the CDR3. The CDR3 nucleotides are TGCGCCAGCAGCTTGGCAGGGGATGGCTACACCTTC. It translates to CASSLAGDGYTF.

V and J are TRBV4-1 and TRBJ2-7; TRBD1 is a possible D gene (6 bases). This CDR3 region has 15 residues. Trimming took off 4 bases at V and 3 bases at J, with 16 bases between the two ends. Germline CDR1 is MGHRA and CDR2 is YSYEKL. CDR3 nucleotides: TGCGCCAGCAGCCGACAGACAGGCACCGACTACGAGCAGTACTTC. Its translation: CASSRQTGTDYEQYF.

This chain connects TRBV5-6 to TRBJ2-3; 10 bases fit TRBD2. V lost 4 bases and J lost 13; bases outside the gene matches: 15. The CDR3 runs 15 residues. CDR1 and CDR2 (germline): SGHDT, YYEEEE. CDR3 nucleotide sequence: TGTGCCAGCAGCCCGAAGGCTAGCGGGGGAGGCACTGAGTATTTT. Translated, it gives CASSPKASGGGTEYF.

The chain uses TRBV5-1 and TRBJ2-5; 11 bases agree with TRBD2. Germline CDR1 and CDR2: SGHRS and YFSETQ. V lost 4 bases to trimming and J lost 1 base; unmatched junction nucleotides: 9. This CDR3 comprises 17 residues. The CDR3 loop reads CASSADIAGGSQETQYF. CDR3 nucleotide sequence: TGCGCCAGCAGCGCGGACATAGCGGGAGGGAGCCAAGAGACCCAGTACTTC. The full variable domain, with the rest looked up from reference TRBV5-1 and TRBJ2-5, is KAGVTQTPRYLIKTRGQQVTLSCSPISGHRSVSWYQQTPGQGLQFLFEYFSETQRNKGNFPGRFSGRQFSNSRSEMNVSTLELGDSALYLCASSADIAGGSQETQYFGPGTRLLVL.

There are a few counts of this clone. The CDR3 protein is CASSRGLAGEEETQYF. The CDR3 DNA follows: TGTGCCAGCAGCCGCGGACTAGCGGGAGAGGAGGAGACCCAGTACTTC. The genes are TRBV7-9 and TRBJ2-5, with 13 bases aligning to TRBD2. V was clipped by 5 bases and J by 5 bases; unmatched bases: 8. The germline V gene encodes CDR1 SEHNR and CDR2 FQNEAQ (reference sequence). This CDR3 spans 16 amino acids.

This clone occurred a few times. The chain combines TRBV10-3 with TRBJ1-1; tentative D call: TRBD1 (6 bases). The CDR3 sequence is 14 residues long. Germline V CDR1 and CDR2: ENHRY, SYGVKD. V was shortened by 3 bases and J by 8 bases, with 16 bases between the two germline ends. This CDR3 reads CAISDSQGQREAFF. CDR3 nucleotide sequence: TGTGCCATCAGTGATTCGCAGGGACAACGAGAAGCTTTCTTT.

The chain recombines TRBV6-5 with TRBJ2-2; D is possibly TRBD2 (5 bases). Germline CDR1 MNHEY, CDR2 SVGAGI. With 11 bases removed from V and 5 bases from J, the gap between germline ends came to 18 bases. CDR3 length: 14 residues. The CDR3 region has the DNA TGTGCCGTCGCTTCAGTACTAGGGACCGGGGAGCTGTTTTTT. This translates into CAVASVLGTGELFF.

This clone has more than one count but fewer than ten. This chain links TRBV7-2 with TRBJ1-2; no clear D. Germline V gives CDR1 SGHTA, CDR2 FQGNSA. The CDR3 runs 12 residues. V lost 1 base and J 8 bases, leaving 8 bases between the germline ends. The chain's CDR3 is CASSLGGYGYTF. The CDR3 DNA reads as TGTGCCAGCAGCTTAGGAGGGTACGGCTACACCTTC.

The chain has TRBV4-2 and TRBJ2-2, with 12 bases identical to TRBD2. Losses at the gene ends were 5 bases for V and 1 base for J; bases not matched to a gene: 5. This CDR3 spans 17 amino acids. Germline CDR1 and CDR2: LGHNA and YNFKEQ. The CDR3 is CASSAGLAGLNTGELFF. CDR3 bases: TGTGCCAGCAGCGCGGGACTAGCGGGCCTGAACACCGGGGAGCTGTTTTTT.

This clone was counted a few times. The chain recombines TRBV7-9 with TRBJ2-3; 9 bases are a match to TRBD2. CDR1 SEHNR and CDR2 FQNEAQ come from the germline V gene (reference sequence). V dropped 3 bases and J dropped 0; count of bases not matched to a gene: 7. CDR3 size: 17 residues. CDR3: CASSFRRGGPSTDTQYF. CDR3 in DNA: TGTGCCAGCAGCTTCCGGCGGGGGGGGCCGAGCACAGATACGCAGTATTTT.

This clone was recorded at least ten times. CDR3 sequence (DNA): TGTGCCAGCAGCCAAGTGGATGCAGCGCGGGGCTACACCTTC. It yields the protein CASSQVDAARGYTF. The chain links TRBV14 to TRBJ1-2; D unresolved. Trimming stripped 1 base from V and 8 bases from J, with 14 bases between. Germline V CDR1 and CDR2: SGHDN, FVKESK. The length of the CDR3 is 14 residues.

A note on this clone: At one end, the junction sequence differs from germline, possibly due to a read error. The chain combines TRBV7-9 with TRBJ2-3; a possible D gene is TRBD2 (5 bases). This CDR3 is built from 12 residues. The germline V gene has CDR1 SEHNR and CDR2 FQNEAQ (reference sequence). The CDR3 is CASSSNSGSNHF. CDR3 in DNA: TGTGCCAGCAGCTCAAATTCGGGGTCGAATCATTTT. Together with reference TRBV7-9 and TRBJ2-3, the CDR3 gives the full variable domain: DTGVSQNPRHKITKRGQNVTFRCDPISEHNRLYWYRQTLGQGPEFLTYFQNEAQLEKSRLLSDRFSAERPKGSFSTLEIQRTEQGDSAMYLCASSSNSGSNHFGPGTRLTVL.

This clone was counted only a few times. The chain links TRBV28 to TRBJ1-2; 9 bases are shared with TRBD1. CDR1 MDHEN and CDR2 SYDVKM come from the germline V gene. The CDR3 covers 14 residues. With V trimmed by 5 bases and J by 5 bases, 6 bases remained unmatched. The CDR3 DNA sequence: TGTGCCAGCAGTACAGGGGGCGCGGGGTATGGCTACACCTTC. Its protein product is CASSTGGAGYGYTF.

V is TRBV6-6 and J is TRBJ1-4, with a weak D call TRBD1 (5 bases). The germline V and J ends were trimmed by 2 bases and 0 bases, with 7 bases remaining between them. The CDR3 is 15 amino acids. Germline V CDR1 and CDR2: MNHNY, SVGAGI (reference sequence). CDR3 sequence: CASSYRGATNEKLFF. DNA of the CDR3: TGTGCCAGCAGTTACAGGGGTGCAACTAATGAAAAACTGTTTTTT.

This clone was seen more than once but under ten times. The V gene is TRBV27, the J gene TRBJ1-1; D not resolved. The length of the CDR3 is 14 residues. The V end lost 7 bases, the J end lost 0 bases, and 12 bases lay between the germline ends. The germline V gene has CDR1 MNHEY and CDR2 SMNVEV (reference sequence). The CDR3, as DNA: TGTGCCAGCATTAGCTTTTCAATGAACACTGAAGCTTTCTTT. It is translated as CASISFSMNTEAFF.

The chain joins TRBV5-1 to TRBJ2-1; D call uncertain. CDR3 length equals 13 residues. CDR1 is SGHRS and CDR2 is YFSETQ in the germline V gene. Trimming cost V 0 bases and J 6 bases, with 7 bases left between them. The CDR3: CASSLGRSNEQFF. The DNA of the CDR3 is TGCGCCAGCAGCTTGGGGCGGTCCAATGAGCAGTTCTTC.

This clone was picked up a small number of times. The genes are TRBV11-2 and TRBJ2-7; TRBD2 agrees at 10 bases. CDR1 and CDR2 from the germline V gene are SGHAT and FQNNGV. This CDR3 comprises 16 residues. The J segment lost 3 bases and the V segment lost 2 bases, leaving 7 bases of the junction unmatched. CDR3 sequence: CASSLLSSGSIYEQYF. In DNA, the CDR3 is TGTGCCAGCAGCTTACTATCTAGCGGGAGCATCTACGAGCAGTACTTC.